The 3 T cell receptor beta chains in this list originate from one sample, sequenced in a study of vaccination effects on CD4 cells after COVID-19. Before sequencing took place, the ViraFEST assay used viral peptide pools to expand antigen-specific CD4+ T cells. CD4+ T cell isolation took place after less than 13 days of culture. Measured with immunoSEQ multiplex PCR; TCRdb has only the in-frame clones, and not every one. The sample has under 65,000 clones, 75% to 90% seen once. What these receptors recognize is not known. Sequences were derived from CD4+ T cells from PBMCs cultured with HCoV-229E spike peptides, sampled before COVID-19 vaccination. The receptors shown here come from a human donor who received a COVID-19 vaccine.

The chain is built from TRBV4-1 and TRBJ2-6; D gene unclear. Per germline, CDR1 MGHRA and CDR2 YSYEKL. The CDR3 is made up of 18 amino acids. Trimming removed 1 base from V and 0 bases from J, with 13 bases in between. The CDR3 is CASSQVDGRSSGANVLTF. The CDR3 DNA follows: TGCGCCAGCAGCCAAGTCGATGGGCGAAGCTCTGGGGCCAACGTCCTGACTTTC.

This chain connects TRBV6-5 to TRBJ2-7; D gene uncertain. Germline V gives CDR1 MNHEY, CDR2 SVGAGI. With 0 bases removed from V and 2 bases from J, the gap between germline ends came to 8 bases. The CDR3 has 14 amino acids. The CDR3 bases are TGTGCCAGCAGTTACTCGCGACGGACCTACGAGCAGTACGTC. It encodes CASSYSRRTYEQYV.

The chain combines TRBV19 with TRBJ1-2; TRBD1 matches 10 bases. The CDR3 has 13 amino acids. The germline V gene encodes CDR1 LNHDA and CDR2 SQIVND (reference sequence). Trimming took 8 bases from V and 7 from J; bases not matched to a gene: 7. CDR3 in amino acids: CASYPGQGFGYTF. The DNA for the CDR3 is TGTGCCAGTTATCCGGGACAGGGGTTTGGCTACACCTTC. The full variable domain, with the rest looked up from reference TRBV19 and TRBJ1-2, is DGGITQSPKYLFRKEGQNVTLSCEQNLNHDAMYWYRQDPGQGLRLIYYSQIVNDFQKGDIAEGYSVSREKKESFPLTVTSAQKNPTAFYLCASYPGQGFGYTFGSGTRLTVV.